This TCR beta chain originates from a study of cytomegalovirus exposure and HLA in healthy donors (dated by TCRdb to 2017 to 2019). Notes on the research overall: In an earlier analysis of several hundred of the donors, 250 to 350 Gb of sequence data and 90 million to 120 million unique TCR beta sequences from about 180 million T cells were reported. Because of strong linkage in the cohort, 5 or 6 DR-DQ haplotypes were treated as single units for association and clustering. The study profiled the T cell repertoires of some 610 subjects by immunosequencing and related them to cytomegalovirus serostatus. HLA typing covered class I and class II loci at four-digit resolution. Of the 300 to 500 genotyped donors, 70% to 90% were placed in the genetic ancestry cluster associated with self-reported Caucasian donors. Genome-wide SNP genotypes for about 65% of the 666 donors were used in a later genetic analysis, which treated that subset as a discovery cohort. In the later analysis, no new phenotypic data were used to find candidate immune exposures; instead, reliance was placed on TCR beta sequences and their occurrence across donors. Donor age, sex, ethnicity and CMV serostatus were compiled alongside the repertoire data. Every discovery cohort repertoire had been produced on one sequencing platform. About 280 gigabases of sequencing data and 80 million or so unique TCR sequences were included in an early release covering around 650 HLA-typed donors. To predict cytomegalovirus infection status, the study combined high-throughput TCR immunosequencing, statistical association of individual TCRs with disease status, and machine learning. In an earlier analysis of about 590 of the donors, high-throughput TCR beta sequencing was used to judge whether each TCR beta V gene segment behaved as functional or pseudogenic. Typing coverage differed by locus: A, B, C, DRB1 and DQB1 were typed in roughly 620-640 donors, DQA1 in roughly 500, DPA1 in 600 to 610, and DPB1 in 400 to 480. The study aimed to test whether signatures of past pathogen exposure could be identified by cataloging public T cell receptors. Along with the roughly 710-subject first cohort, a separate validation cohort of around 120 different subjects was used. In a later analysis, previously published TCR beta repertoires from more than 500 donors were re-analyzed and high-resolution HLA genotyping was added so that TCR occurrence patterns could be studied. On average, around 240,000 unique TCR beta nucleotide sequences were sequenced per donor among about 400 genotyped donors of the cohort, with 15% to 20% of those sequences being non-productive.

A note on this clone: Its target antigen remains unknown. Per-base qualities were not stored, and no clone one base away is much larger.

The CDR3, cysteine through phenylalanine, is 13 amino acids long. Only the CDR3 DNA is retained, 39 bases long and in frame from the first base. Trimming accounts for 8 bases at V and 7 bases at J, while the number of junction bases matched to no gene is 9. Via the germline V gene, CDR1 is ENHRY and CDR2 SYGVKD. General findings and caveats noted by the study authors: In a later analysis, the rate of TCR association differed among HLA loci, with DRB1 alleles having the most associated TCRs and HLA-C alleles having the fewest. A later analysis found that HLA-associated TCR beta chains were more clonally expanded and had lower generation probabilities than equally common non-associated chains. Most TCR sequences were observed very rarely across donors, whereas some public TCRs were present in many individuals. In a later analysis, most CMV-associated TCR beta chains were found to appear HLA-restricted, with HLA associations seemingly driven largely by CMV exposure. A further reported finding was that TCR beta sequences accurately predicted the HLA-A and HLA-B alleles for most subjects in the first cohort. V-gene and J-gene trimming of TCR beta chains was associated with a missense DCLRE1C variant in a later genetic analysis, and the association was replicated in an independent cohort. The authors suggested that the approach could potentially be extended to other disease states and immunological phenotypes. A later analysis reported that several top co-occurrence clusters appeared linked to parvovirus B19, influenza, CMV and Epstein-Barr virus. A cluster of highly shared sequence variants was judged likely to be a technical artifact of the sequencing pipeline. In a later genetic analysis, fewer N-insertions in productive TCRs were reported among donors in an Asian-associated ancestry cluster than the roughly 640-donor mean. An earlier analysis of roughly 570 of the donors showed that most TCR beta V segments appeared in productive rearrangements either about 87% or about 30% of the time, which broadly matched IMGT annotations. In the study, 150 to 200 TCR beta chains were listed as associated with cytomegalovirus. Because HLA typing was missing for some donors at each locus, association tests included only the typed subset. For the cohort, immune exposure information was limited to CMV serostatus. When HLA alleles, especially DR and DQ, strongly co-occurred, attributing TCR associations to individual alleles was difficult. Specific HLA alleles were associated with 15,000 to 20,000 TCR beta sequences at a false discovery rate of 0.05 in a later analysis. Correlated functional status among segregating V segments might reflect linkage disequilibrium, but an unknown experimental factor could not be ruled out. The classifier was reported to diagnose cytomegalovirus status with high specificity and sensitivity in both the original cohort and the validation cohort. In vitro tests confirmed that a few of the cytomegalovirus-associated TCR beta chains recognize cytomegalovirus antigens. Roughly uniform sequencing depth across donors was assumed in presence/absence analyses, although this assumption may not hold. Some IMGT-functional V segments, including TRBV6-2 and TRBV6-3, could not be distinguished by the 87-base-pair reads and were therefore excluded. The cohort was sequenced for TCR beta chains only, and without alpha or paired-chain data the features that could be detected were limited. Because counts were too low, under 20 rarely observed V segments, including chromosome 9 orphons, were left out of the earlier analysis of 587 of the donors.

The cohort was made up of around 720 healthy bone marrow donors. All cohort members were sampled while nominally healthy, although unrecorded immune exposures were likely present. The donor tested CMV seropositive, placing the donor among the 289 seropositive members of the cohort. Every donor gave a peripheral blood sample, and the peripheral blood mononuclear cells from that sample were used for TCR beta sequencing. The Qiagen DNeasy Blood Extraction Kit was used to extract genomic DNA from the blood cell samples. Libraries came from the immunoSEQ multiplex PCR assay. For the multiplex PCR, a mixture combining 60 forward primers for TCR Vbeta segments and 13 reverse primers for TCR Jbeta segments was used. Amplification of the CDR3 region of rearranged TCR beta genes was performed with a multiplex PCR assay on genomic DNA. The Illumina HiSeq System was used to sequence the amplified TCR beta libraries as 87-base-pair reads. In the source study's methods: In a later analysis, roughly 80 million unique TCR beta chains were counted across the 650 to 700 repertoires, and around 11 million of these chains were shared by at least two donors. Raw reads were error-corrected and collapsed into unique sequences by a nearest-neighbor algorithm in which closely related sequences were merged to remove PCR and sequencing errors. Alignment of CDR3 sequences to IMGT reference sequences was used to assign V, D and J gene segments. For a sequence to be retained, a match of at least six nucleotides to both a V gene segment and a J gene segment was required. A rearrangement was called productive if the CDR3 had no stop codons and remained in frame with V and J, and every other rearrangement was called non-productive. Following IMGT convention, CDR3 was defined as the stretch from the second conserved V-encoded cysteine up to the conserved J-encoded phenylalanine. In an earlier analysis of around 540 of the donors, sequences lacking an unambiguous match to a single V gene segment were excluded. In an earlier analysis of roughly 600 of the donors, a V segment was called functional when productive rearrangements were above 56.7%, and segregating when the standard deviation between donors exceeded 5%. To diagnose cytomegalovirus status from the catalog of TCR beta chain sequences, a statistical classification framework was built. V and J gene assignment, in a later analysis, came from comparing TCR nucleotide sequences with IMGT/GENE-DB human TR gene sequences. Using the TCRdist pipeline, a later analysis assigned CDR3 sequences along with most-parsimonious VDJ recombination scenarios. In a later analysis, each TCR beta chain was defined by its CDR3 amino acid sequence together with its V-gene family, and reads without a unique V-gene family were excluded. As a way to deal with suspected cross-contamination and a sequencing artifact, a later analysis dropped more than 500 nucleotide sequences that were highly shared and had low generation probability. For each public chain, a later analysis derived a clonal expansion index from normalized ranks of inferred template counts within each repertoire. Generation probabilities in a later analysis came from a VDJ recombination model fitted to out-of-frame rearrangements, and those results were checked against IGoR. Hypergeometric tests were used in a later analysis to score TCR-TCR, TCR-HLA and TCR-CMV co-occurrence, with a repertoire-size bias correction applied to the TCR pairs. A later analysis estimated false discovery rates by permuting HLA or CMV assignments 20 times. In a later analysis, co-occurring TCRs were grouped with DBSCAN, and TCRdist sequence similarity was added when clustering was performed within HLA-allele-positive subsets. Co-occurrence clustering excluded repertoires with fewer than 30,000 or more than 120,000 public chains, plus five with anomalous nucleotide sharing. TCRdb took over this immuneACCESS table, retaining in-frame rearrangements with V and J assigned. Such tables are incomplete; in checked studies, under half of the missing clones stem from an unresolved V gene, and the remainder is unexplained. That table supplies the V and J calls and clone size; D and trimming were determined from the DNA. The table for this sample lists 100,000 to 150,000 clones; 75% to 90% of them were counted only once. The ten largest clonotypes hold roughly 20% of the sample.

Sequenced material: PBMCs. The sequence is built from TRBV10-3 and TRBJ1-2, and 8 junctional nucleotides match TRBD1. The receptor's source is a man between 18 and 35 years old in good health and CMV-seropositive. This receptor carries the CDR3 CAIGGQGLAGYTF. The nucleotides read TGTGCCATCGGAGGACAGGGTTTGGCTGGCTACACCTTC.